The rows below give T cell receptor beta chains drawn from one sample of a study of PD-L1 blockade in urothelial cancer. Sequencing was performed with immunoSEQ multiplex PCR; in TCRdb, only in-frame clones are kept and a portion is missing. The data show roughly 30,000 clones, with 84% seen just once and 15% to 17% held by the top ten. The material sequenced was PBMCs, taken around atezolizumab (anti-PD-L1) treatment. The origin of the receptors is a man in his 60s with urothelial cancer. Both conserved end residues are part of each CDR3. The D gene is left open where the match is weak. The size of a clone is reported for some rows only, either as once, few or many, or as a class for expanded clones.

D gene,clone size,V gene,J gene,CDR3 DNA,CDR3 protein
TRBD1,.,TRBV18,TRBJ1-1,TGTGCCAGCTCACCAGACAGGGTGAACACTGAAGCTTTCTTT,CASSPDRVNTEAFF
TRBD2,.,TRBV10-3,TRBJ2-7,TGTGCCATCAGTGAGTCTACTAGCGGGAGGGTTGGGGAGCAGTACTTC,CAISESTSGRVGEQYF
.,.,TRBV4-2,TRBJ1-4,TGTGCCAGCAGTGGGAGTGATGAAAAACTGTTTTTT,CASSGSDEKLFF
TRBD2,.,TRBV30,TRBJ2-7,TGTGCCTGGGAGGCTCGGACTAGCGGCTACGAGCAGTACTTC,CAWEARTSGYEQYF
TRBD2,.,TRBV15,TRBJ2-1,TGTGCCACCAGCAGAGAGACTAGCGTGGGTGAGCAGTTCTTC,CATSRETSVGEQFF
TRBD2,.,TRBV9,TRBJ2-1,TGTGCCAGCAGCGTAGCTGGGACTATCAATGAGCAGTTCTTC,CASSVAGTINEQFF
TRBD2,once,TRBV27,TRBJ2-5,TGTGCCAGCACACTGACTAGCGGGAGTGAGACCCAGTACTTC,CASTLTSGSETQYF
TRBD2,.,TRBV25-1,TRBJ2-3,TGTGCCAGCAGTGAATACCGGGGGCGGGAGGGAGATACGCAGTATTTT,CASSEYRGREGDTQYF
.,.,TRBV7-9,TRBJ2-5,TGTGCCAGCAGCCCAGGGTTCCAAGAGACCCAGTACTTC,CASSPGFQETQYF
.,.,TRBV7-6,TRBJ2-5,TGTGCCAGCAGCTTAAGTGTCGAGAAGACCCAGTACTTC,CASSLSVEKTQYF
TRBD1,.,TRBV19,TRBJ2-1,TGTGCCAGTAGTATTTCAGGGGGCGCGTACAATGAGCAGTTCTTC,CASSISGGAYNEQFF
.,.,TRBV19,TRBJ2-5,TGTGCCAGTAGTTGGTCTCTGGCCTCACAAGAGACCCAGTACTTC,CASSWSLASQETQYF
TRBD2,.,TRBV11-3,TRBJ2-1,TGTGCCAGCAGCTTAGGGACTAGCGGAGCGGATGAGCAGTTCTTC,CASSLGTSGADEQFF
.,.,TRBV5-1,TRBJ1-2,TGCGCCAGCAGCTTTGGGTCAGGGAACTATGGCTACACCTTC,CASSFGSGNYGYTF
.,.,TRBV2,TRBJ1-1,TGTGCCAGCAGTATTTCCAGGGGCGACACTGAAGCTTTCTTT,CASSISRGDTEAFF
.,.,TRBV29-1,TRBJ2-3,TGCAGCGTTCGGAGGTCACAAGATACGCAGTATTTT,CSVRRSQDTQYF
TRBD1,.,TRBV7-6,TRBJ1-4,TGTGCCAGCAGCTTAGGGAGTCTTTCGGGACAGGGAAATAATGAAAAACTGTTTTTT,CASSLGSLSGQGNNEKLFF
.,.,TRBV28,TRBJ1-6,TGTGCCAGCAGTCCCCCAAATTCACCCCTCCACTTT,CASSPPNSPLHF
.,.,TRBV5-1,TRBJ1-1,TGCGCCAGCAGCTTGGAATTCACCGGAGGGACTGAAGCTTTCTTT,CASSLEFTGGTEAFF
.,.,TRBV7-9,TRBJ2-7,TGTGCCAGCAGCTTAGTTTGGAGCTACGAGCAGTACTTC,CASSLVWSYEQYF
TRBD1,.,TRBV7-9,TRBJ2-7,TGTGCCAGCAGCCGAGGGGGACAGGGGGCGCGGGAGCAGTACTTC,CASSRGGQGAREQYF
.,.,TRBV5-1,TRBJ2-5,TGCGCCAGCAGCTTAACCCCCACAGGGCCTCAAGAGACCCAGTACTTC,CASSLTPTGPQETQYF
TRBD2,.,TRBV30,TRBJ2-7,TGTGCCTGGAGTGTACCCCGGGGTAGCGGGGCTTGGGGCTCCTACGAGCAGTACTTC,CAWSVPRGSGAWGSYEQYF
.,.,TRBV11-3,TRBJ2-1,TGTGCCAGCAGGGGAAGGGGGACGGGGCAGTTCTTC,CASRGRGTGQFF
TRBD1,.,TRBV5-4,TRBJ2-5,TGTGCCAGCAGCGTTACGGGACAGGGGGGAGGGGAGACCCAGTACTTC,CASSVTGQGGGETQYF
.,.,TRBV6-1,TRBJ1-4,TGTGCCAGCAGGAAGGAGACAGGTAGCGAAAAACTGTTTTTT,CASRKETGSEKLFF
.,.,TRBV7-2,TRBJ2-7,TGTGCCAGCAGCTTAGCGCCAGGGGGGTCTCCGCTCGAGCAGTACTTC,CASSLAPGGSPLEQYF
.,.,TRBV9,TRBJ2-1,TGTGCCAGCAGCGTAGAAAGGAGACTAGACTACAATGAGCAGTTCTTC,CASSVERRLDYNEQFF
TRBD1,.,TRBV15,TRBJ1-2,TGTGCCACCAGCAGCGGGGATGACAGGGCAGGCTACACCTTC,CATSSGDDRAGYTF
.,.,TRBV5-4,TRBJ2-3,TGTGCCAGCAGCTCACCCCTCGGGACATTTCCAGATACGCAGTATTTT,CASSSPLGTFPDTQYF
TRBD2,once,TRBV4-3,TRBJ2-1,TGCGCCAGCAGCCCGCAAACTAGCGGGACTTTTTCTGAGCAGTTCTTC,CASSPQTSGTFSEQFF
TRBD1,.,TRBV5-8,TRBJ1-5,TGTGCCAGCAGCTCCCCGAGGCAGGGGGCGAGACAGCCCCAGCATTTT,CASSSPRQGARQPQHF
.,.,TRBV7-3,TRBJ2-5,TGTGCCAGCAGCTCTAGCGGAGGAGGGGGAGAGACCCAGTACTTC,CASSSSGGGGETQYF
TRBD1,.,TRBV2,TRBJ1-1,TGTGCCAGCAGTGTTTTCCGCGACAGGGCAGCTTTCTTT,CASSVFRDRAAFF
.,few,TRBV7-8,TRBJ2-2,TGTGCCAGCAGCTTAGCGGGAGCCGGGGAGCTGTTTTTT,CASSLAGAGELFF
TRBD1,.,TRBV5-4,TRBJ1-2,TGTGCCAGCAACCAGGGACAGGGGTTTGGCTACACCTTC,CASNQGQGFGYTF
TRBD2,few,TRBV10-3,TRBJ2-5,TGTGCCATCAGTGAGTCGGCTAGCGGGAGTCGATCGGAGACCCAGTACTTC,CAISESASGSRSETQYF
TRBD1,.,TRBV6-4,TRBJ1-6,TGTGCCAGCCGGACAGGGGGTGATTCACCCCTCCACTTT,CASRTGGDSPLHF
.,.,TRBV6-1,TRBJ2-1,TGTGCCAGCAGTGAAACTAGCTGGAATGAGCAGTTCTTC,CASSETSWNEQFF
TRBD1,.,TRBV19,TRBJ1-5,TGTGCCAGTAGTACTCGTGGACAGGCCCGCCATCAGCCCCAGCATTTT,CASSTRGQARHQPQHF
TRBD1,.,TRBV5-4,TRBJ2-1,TGTGCCAGCAGCCTGGACAGGGGGGGTTACAATGAGCAGTTCTTC,CASSLDRGGYNEQFF
.,.,TRBV29-1,TRBJ2-1,TGCAGCGTTTACCGGGACTCCGGGCATAATGAGCAGTTCTTC,CSVYRDSGHNEQFF
TRBD2,.,TRBV30,TRBJ2-2,TGTGCCTGGAGTATTACTAGCGGTCGTTTCACCGGGGAGCTGTTTTTT,CAWSITSGRFTGELFF
.,few,TRBV5-6,TRBJ2-7,TGTGCCAGCAGCTCGGGACATTACTTCTACGAGCAGTACTTC,CASSSGHYFYEQYF
.,.,TRBV30,TRBJ1-2,TGTGCCTGGAGGGATCTGGGCCGAGATGGCTACACCTTC,CAWRDLGRDGYTF
.,.,TRBV2,TRBJ2-7,TGTGCCAGCAGTGGGGGACAAACTTTCTACGAGCAGTACTTC,CASSGGQTFYEQYF
.,.,TRBV7-9,TRBJ1-1,TGTGCCAGCAGCTTAGCGAACAGGGTGAACACTGAAGCTTTCTTT,CASSLANRVNTEAFF
.,.,TRBV5-1,TRBJ1-1,TGCGCCAGCGGGACACAGAACACTGAAGCTTTCTTT,CASGTQNTEAFF
.,.,TRBV28,TRBJ1-4,TGTGCCAGCAGTTTACCGGCAGGGGCCGGGGAAAAACTGTTTTTT,CASSLPAGAGEKLFF
TRBD1,.,TRBV7-9,TRBJ1-1,TGTGCCAGCAGCGTACAGGGGGGGAACACTGAAGCTTTCTTT,CASSVQGGNTEAFF
.,.,TRBV30,TRBJ2-1,TGTGCCTGGAGTGTACGTGGAGCCAACAATGAGCAGTTCTTC,CAWSVRGANNEQFF
.,once,TRBV28,TRBJ2-2,TGTGCCAGCAGGCAAGCGCGCCTCCCCACCGGGGAGCTGTTTTTT,CASRQARLPTGELFF
TRBD2,.,TRBV27,TRBJ2-1,TGTGCCAGCAGTTTTCGTCTAGCGGGAGGTTACAATGAGCAGTTCTTC,CASSFRLAGGYNEQFF